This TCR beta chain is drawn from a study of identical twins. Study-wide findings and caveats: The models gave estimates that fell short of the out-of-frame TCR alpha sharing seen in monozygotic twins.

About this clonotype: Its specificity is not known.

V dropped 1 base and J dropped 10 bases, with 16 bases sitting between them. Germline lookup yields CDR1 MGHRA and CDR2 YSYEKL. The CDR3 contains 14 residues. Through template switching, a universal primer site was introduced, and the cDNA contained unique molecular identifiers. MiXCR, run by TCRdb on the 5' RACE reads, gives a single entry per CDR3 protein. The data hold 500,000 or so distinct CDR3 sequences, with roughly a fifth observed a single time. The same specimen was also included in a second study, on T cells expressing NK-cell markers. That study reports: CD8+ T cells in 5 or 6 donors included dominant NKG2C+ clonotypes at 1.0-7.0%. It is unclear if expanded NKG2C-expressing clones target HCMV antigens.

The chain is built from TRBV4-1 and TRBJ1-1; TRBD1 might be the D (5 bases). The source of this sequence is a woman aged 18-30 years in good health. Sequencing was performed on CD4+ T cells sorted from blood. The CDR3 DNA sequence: TGCGCCAGCAGCCAAGCCCTGGGGGGGATCGGAGCTTTCTTT. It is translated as CASSQALGGIGAFF.